Listed below are T cell receptor beta chains from one sample, sequenced in a study of identical twins. MiXCR, run by TCRdb on the 5' RACE reads, gives a single entry per CDR3 protein. Among hundreds of thousands of distinct CDR3 sequences listed, around 8.8% were seen once. The same data also contributed to another study, on yellow fever vaccine responses in identical twins.

The sample consisted of memory (CD45RO+) T cells sorted from blood. The receptor source for this set is a young woman in good health. The CDR3 runs from the conserved cysteine through the conserved F or W. D genes are given only for firm matches. Size is stated for part of the rows, as once, few or many counts, or as a class when the clone is expanded.

abundance,j_gene,v_gene,d_gene,CDR3aa,CDR3nt
.,TRBJ2-3,TRBV5-4,TRBD2,CASWPGGGPPRRDTQYF,TGTGCCAGCTGGCCGGGGGGAGGGCCACCCAGAAGAGATACGCAGTATTTT
.,TRBJ2-5,TRBV5-1,.,CASSDARGPGETQYF,TGCGCCAGCAGTGACGCGCGGGGACCCGGCGAGACCCAGTACTTC
many,TRBJ1-5,TRBV12-3/TRBV12-4,.,CASSFAGGGQPQHF,TGTGCCAGCAGTTTTGCTGGGGGAGGTCAGCCCCAGCATTTT
.,TRBJ1-1,TRBV6-1,.,CASSEPMSRTEAFF,TGTGCCAGCAGTGAGCCGATGAGCAGGACTGAAGCTTTCTTT
.,TRBJ2-7,TRBV19,TRBD2,CASRGLAGYNEQYF,TGTGCCAGTAGGGGACTAGCGGGATATAACGAGCAGTACTTC
once,TRBJ2-3,TRBV20-1,TRBD2,CSAALTSSSTDTQYF,TGCAGTGCCGCCCTGACTAGCTCTAGCACAGATACGCAGTATTTT
.,TRBJ2-2,TRBV27,.,CASSLRGVNTGELFF,TGTGCCAGCAGTCTCCGAGGCGTCAACACCGGGGAGCTGTTTTTT
many,TRBJ1-1,TRBV7-9,.,CASSQGTIGSTFF,TGTGCCAGCAGTCAAGGGACCATAGGGTCAACTTTCTTT
few,TRBJ2-1,TRBV19,TRBD2,CASSDGGTKYNEQFF,TGTGCCAGTAGTGACGGGGGGACTAAATACAATGAGCAGTTCTTC
many,TRBJ2-1,TRBV12-3/TRBV12-4,TRBD1,CASTGQVYNEQFF,TGTGCCAGCACCGGACAGGTTTACAATGAGCAGTTCTTC
.,TRBJ2-3,TRBV5-4,.,CASSLGTGRTDTQYF,TGTGCCAGCAGCTTGGGCACGGGCAGAACAGATACGCAGTATTTT
.,TRBJ2-3,TRBV28,.,CASSLGEIGTDTQYF,TGTGCCAGCAGTTTAGGGGAGATAGGCACAGATACGCAGTATTTT